A selection of T cell receptor beta chains follows, all from one sample in a study of T cell responses to AZD1222 COVID-19 vaccine. Measured with immunoSEQ multiplex PCR; TCRdb has only the in-frame clones, and not every one. The sample shows approximately 150,000 clones, just over 90% of them seen only once. Sequenced material: peripheral blood, taken on day 0 of MenACWY control vaccination. The receptors originated from an adult in good health. The CDR3 runs from the conserved cysteine through the conserved F or W. Each record gives: J gene, clone size, D gene, V gene, CDR3 DNA, CDR3 protein. D genes are given only for firm matches. Clone size is stated in some rows and not others, as once, few, many or a class when expanded.

>TRBJ1-1|NA|NA|TRBV7-9
TGTGCCAGCAGCTCACCAATAAAAGAGGAAGCTTTCTTT
CASSSPIKEEAFF
>TRBJ2-5|NA|TRBD1|TRBV2
TGTGCCAGCAGCCCGACAGGGCGCCATGTCGTTGAGACCCAGTACTTC
CASSPTGRHVVETQYF
>TRBJ1-4|NA|TRBD1|TRBV7-9
TGTGCCAGCAGCGAGGGACAGGGAAGTCAAGAAAAACTGTTTTTT
CASSEGQGSQEKLFF
>TRBJ2-1|NA|NA|TRBV9
TGTGCCAGCAGCGTACAGGTAGCCTCCTACAATGAGCAGTTCTTC
CASSVQVASYNEQFF
>TRBJ1-5|NA|TRBD1|TRBV7-6
TGTGCCAGCAGCCTCCACAGGGGACGCAATCAGCCCCAGCATTTT
CASSLHRGRNQPQHF
>TRBJ2-7|NA|TRBD1|TRBV7-9
TGTGCCAGCAGCTATGGACAGGGACGACCATCCTACGAGCAGTACTTC
CASSYGQGRPSYEQYF
>TRBJ2-7|NA|NA|TRBV20-1
TGCAGTGCTCCCGGACCACACGAGCAGTACTTC
CSAPGPHEQYF
>TRBJ1-1|NA|NA|TRBV2
TGTGCCAGCAGTGAAGGAGGATCGAACACTGAAGCTTTCTTT
CASSEGGSNTEAFF
>TRBJ2-3|NA|TRBD2|TRBV30
TGTGCCGGAGCTTTGACGGGAGGGTCCACAGATACGCAGTATTTT
CAGALTGGSTDTQYF
>TRBJ2-7|NA|TRBD1|TRBV14
TGTGCCAGCAGCAAGGACAGGGGGAACGAGCAGTACTTC
CASSKDRGNEQYF
>TRBJ1-2|once|TRBD1|TRBV5-4
TGTGCCAGCAGCTGGCCGGGACAGGGAGTCTATGGCTACACCTTC
CASSWPGQGVYGYTF
>TRBJ1-1|once|TRBD1|TRBV19
TGTGCCAGTAGGAGGAGGGACAGGGTGGTTAACACTGAAGCTTTCTTT
CASRRRDRVVNTEAFF
>TRBJ1-1|NA|NA|TRBV3-1/TRBV3-2
TGTGCCAGCAGCCTGATGAACACTGAAGCTTTCTTT
CASSLMNTEAFF
>TRBJ1-1|NA|NA|TRBV27
TGTGCCAGCAGTTTACTTAGGGACACTGAAGCTTTCTTT
CASSLLRDTEAFF
>TRBJ1-5|NA|NA|TRBV6-1
TGTGCCAGCAGTGAACAAGAGGTCTTTGGACCCCAGCATTTT
CASSEQEVFGPQHF
>TRBJ2-7|NA|NA|TRBV15
TGTGCCACCAGCCTGGGACAATCCTACGAGCAGTACTTC
CATSLGQSYEQYF
>TRBJ1-4|once|TRBD1|TRBV28
TGTGCCAGCAGTCTTTGGACAGGATTGGGGAATGAAAAACTGTTTTTT
CASSLWTGLGNEKLFF
>TRBJ1-1|NA|NA|TRBV7-8
TGTGCCAGCAGCTTAATAGAGTACACTGAAGCTTTCTTT
CASSLIEYTEAFF
>TRBJ1-1|NA|NA|TRBV4-3
TGCGCCAGCAGCCTGGACAGATACACTGAAGCTTTCTTT
CASSLDRYTEAFF
>TRBJ1-2|NA|NA|TRBV28
TGTGCCAGCAGTTTAGAACAGGGTGGCGGCTACACCTTC
CASSLEQGGGYTF
>TRBJ2-7|once|NA|TRBV2
TGTGCCAGCAGGATGGACGGTAACCCCTACGAGCAGTACTTC
CASRMDGNPYEQYF
>TRBJ1-5|NA|NA|TRBV7-9
TGTGCCAGCAGCTTCTTCCGCGGGAATAGCAATCAGCCCCAGCATTTT
CASSFFRGNSNQPQHF
>TRBJ1-1|NA|NA|TRBV4-2
TGTGCCAGCAGCCAGGGGGCTGAAGCTTTCTTT
CASSQGAEAFF
>TRBJ2-3|NA|NA|TRBV7-2
TGTGCCAGCAGCTTACAAGGGGGGGGTATAGATACGCAGTATTTT
CASSLQGGGIDTQYF
>TRBJ2-7|NA|NA|TRBV7-9
TGTGCCAGCAGCAGTCACCCCCGGGACCGGGCACCGTACGAGCAGTACTTC
CASSSHPRDRAPYEQYF
>TRBJ1-1|NA|NA|TRBV6-5
TGTGCCAGCAGTTACGACTCAAGGTACGGAGCTTTCTTT
CASSYDSRYGAFF
>TRBJ1-5|NA|NA|TRBV9
TGTGCCAGCAGCGGGGGAGGGGCGCCGGGTCAGCCCCAGCATTTT
CASSGGGAPGQPQHF
>TRBJ2-1|NA|TRBD1|TRBV5-4
TGTGCCAGCAGCAAGGACAGGGGAAATGAGCAGTTCTTC
CASSKDRGNEQFF
>TRBJ2-7|NA|NA|TRBV4-3
TGCGCCAGCAGCCAAGATCCCAGGAGGGGGGGAAGAGGGTACGAGCAGTACTTC
CASSQDPRRGGRGYEQYF
>TRBJ1-1|NA|NA|TRBV12-3/TRBV12-4
TGTGCCAGCAGTTTAGGGGGCCCCACTGAAGCTTTCTTT
CASSLGGPTEAFF
>TRBJ1-1|NA|NA|TRBV13
TGTGCCAGCAGCTCACAATCTTGGTGGGACGGACGAAACTATAACACTGAAGCTTTCTTT
CASSSQSWWDGRNYNTEAFF
>TRBJ2-2|NA|NA|TRBV13
TGTGCCAGCAGCTTAATAAGGAACACCGGGGAGCTGTTTTTT
CASSLIRNTGELFF
>TRBJ1-4|NA|TRBD1|TRBV7-9
TGTGCCAGCAGCACGGGGACAGGGGCGGGCGAAAAACTGTTTTTT
CASSTGTGAGEKLFF
>TRBJ1-3|NA|NA|TRBV7-2
TGTGCCAGCAGCCCTCAGTTCTCTGGAAACACCATATATTTT
CASSPQFSGNTIYF
>TRBJ1-5|NA|TRBD1|TRBV27
TGTGCCAGCAGTTTATTCTCCGGGACAGTGATCAATCAGCCCCAGCATTTT
CASSLFSGTVINQPQHF
>TRBJ2-5|once|NA|TRBV7-9
TGTGCCAGCAGCGCCTGGACAGAAAAAGAGACCCAGTACTTC
CASSAWTEKETQYF
>TRBJ1-1|NA|TRBD1|TRBV13
TGTGCCAGCAGCTCCTACAGGGGGAGTGAAGCTTTCTTT
CASSSYRGSEAFF
>TRBJ1-6|NA|NA|TRBV5-4
TGTGCCAGCAGCTTTGACCCTAGCTCCTATAATTCACCCCTCCACTTT
CASSFDPSSYNSPLHF
>TRBJ2-7|NA|TRBD1|TRBV6-2/TRBV6-3
TGTGCCAGCAGTACCTCCAGGGGGTCGAGCGAGCAGTACTTC
CASSTSRGSSEQYF
>TRBJ1-2|NA|NA|TRBV3-1/TRBV3-2
TGTGCCAGCAGCCCCCAGGGGCTGGATAGGCGATTCTATGGCTACACCTTC
CASSPQGLDRRFYGYTF
>TRBJ1-1|NA|NA|TRBV12-3/TRBV12-4
TGTGCCAGCAGTAATGGCACTGAAGCTTTCTTT
CASSNGTEAFF
>TRBJ2-5|once|NA|TRBV19
TGTGCCAGTAGTTCACGGGAACAAGAGACCCAGTACTTC
CASSSREQETQYF
>TRBJ1-5|NA|TRBD1|TRBV4-1
TGCGCCAGCAGCCCCCGGGACAGAGGTTATAATCAGCCCCAGCATTTT
CASSPRDRGYNQPQHF
>TRBJ2-3|NA|NA|TRBV7-6
TGTGCCAGCAGCTGGGGGAGCAAAACCGAGGGCGATACGCAGTATTTT
CASSWGSKTEGDTQYF
>TRBJ2-5|NA|NA|TRBV7-2
TGTGCCAGCAGCTTACTTCTTGAGACCCAGTACTTC
CASSLLLETQYF